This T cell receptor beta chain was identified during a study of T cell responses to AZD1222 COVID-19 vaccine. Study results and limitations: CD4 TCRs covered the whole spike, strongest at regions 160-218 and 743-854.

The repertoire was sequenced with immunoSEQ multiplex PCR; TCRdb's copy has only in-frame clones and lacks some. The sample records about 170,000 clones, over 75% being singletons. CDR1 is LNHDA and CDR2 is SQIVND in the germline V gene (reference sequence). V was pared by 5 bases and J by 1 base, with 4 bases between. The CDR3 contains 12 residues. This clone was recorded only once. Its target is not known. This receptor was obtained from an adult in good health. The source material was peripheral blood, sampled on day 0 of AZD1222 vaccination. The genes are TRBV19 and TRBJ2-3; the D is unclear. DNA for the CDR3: TGTGCCAGTAGTTTTGGCACAGATACGCAGTATTTT. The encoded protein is CASSFGTDTQYF.